This TCR beta chain appears in the sequencing data of a study of blood T cell repertoires in COVID-19. At the level of the study: Samples representing acute and convalescent COVID-19 were sourced from the United States, Italy and Spain. PBMCs, B-cell-depleted T cells, or T cells provided the cDNA or gDNA that made up the material.

During active infection, Seattle patients enrolled and were then monitored through disease. In the study's own analysis: Amplifying reference gene primers gave estimates of nucleated cell counts. The protocol was immunoSEQ multiplex PCR, while the TCRdb copy is restricted to in-frame clones and leaves out a portion. The DNA was the basis for D and trimming; V, J and clone size are from that table. The sample contains approximately 110,000 clones, 80% to 95% of which appear only once. V gave up 5 bases and J gave up 7 bases, with 20 bases separating them. Germline loops: CDR1 SGHNT, CDR2 YYREEE (reference sequence). This CDR3 has 15 amino acids.

The sequence was obtained from a man aged 50-59 years with COVID-19, enrolled during active disease. The sequenced sample was peripheral blood. The chain recombines TRBV5-4 with TRBJ2-3; D not certain. The CDR3 spells CASRRLGGGPNTQYF. The CDR3 DNA sequence: TGTGCCAGCAGGAGACTCGGCGGCGGTCCGAATACGCAGTATTTT.